Shown below are 29 T cell receptor beta chains from a single sample sequenced in a study of T cells after yellow fever vaccination. Each CDR3 protein is one row after TCRdb ran MiXCR on the 5' RACE reads. The table lists 400,000 or so distinct CDR3 sequences, around 10% of them singletons. The source was PBMCs, collected on the day of the first yellow fever vaccination. All receptors come from a man between 18 and 35 years old who received the YFV17D yellow fever vaccine.

This clonotype has a count of ten or more. The chain employs TRBV12-3 or TRBV12-4 and TRBJ2-7; 10 bases match TRBD1. Losses at the gene ends were 6 bases for V and 4 bases for J; bases not matched to a gene: 9. The CDR3 is 15 amino acids. The CDR3, as DNA: TGTGCCAGCAGCCATCCGGGACAGGGGACGTACGAGCAGTACTTC. Translated: CASSHPGQGTYEQYF.

The chain links TRBV10-2 to TRBJ2-7; D not resolved. Germline CDR1 reads WSHSY; CDR2 reads SAAADI. This CDR3 comprises 12 residues. Trimming removed 2 bases from V and 3 bases from J, with 5 bases in between. CDR3 DNA sequence: TGCGCCAGCAGTGAGCCGTACTACGAGCAGTACGTC. Translating it yields CASSEPYYEQYV.

In nucleotides, the CDR3 is TGTGCCAGCAGTTCAGACAGTTGGGGTCCCCGAAGAGCTTTCTTT. Translated, it gives CASSSDSWGPRRAFF. The chain employs TRBV27 and TRBJ1-1, with D tentatively TRBD1 (5 bases). The length of the CDR3 is 15 residues. V lost 4 bases and J lost 10, with 22 bases in between. CDR1 is MNHEY and CDR2 is SMNVEV in the germline V gene (reference sequence).

This clonotype was recorded a few times. The chain carries TRBV23-1 and TRBJ1-5, with TRBD1 identical over 8 bases. TRBV23-1 has ORF status, its function being uncertain. Germline trimming cut 1 base from V and 3 bases from J; bases unmatched to any gene: 5. CDR3 length: 16 residues. DNA of the CDR3: TGCGCCAGCAGTCAATTGGGGGACAGGTCCAATCAGCCCCAGCATTTT. Translation: CASSQLGDRSNQPQHF.

This clonotype turned up a few times. This chain uses TRBV4-1 with TRBJ2-1, with TRBD2 identical over 9 bases. Germline trimming cut 4 bases from V and 10 bases from J; bases unmatched to any gene: 11. The germline CDR1 and CDR2 sequences are MGHRA and YSYEKL. The CDR3 has 15 amino acids. The CDR3 loop reads CASSPPAGGRREQFF. In DNA, the CDR3 is TGCGCCAGCAGCCCACCCGCGGGGGGGCGAAGGGAGCAGTTCTTC.

This clonotype has more than one count but fewer than ten. The chain couples TRBV5-1 to TRBJ1-6, with a tentative D call TRBD1 (6 bases). The V and J ends lost 4 bases and 7 bases respectively, with 18 bases between them. This CDR3 spans 16 amino acids. Germline V lookup: CDR1 SGHRS, CDR2 YFSETQ. The CDR3 here is CASSPDSGSRNSPLHF. The CDR3 DNA reads TGCGCCAGCAGCCCGGACAGTGGCTCACGGAATTCACCCCTCCACTTT.

In this sample, this clonotype turned up many times. The gene calls are TRBV12-3 or TRBV12-4 and TRBJ2-3; possible D gene TRBD1, 6 bases. Trimming cost V 6 bases and J 5 bases, with 9 bases left between them. The CDR3 extends over 12 amino acids. The CDR3 is CASSTGQDTQYF. The DNA of the CDR3 is TGTGCCAGCAGCACAGGGCAAGATACGCAGTATTTT.

There are many counts of this clonotype. CDR3 region: CASSPGPTGCEKLFF. CDR3 DNA sequence: TGTGCCAGCTCTCCTGGACCCACAGGGTGCGAAAAACTGTTTTTT. This chain uses TRBV21-1 with TRBJ1-4; the table calls TRBD1, which could not be checked here. TRBV21-1 is classified as a pseudogene. The CDR3 extends over 15 amino acids.

The chain links TRBV5-1 to TRBJ2-1, with TRBD2 matching over 8 bases. The V gene end was trimmed by 1 base and the J gene end by 1 base; junction bases not matched to a gene: 7. This CDR3 comprises 17 residues. The germline CDR1 and CDR2 sequences are SGHRS and YFSETQ. CDR3 nucleotide sequence: TGCGCCAGCAGCTTGCCTCGCGGGGGGCAGTCCTACAATGAGCAGTTCTTC. Translated: CASSLPRGGQSYNEQFF.

The genes are TRBV7-8 and TRBJ2-2; 7 bases fit TRBD1. V was clipped by 1 base and J by 4 bases; unmatched bases: 3. CDR1 and CDR2 from the germline V gene are SGHVS and FQNEAQ. The CDR3 covers 15 residues. CDR3 residues: CASSLDRGGTGELFF. CDR3 nucleotides: TGTGCCAGCAGCTTAGACAGGGGCGGCACCGGGGAGCTGTTTTTT.

The chain links TRBV9 to TRBJ2-3; D remains ambiguous. V was cut by 0 bases and J by 4 bases, with 6 bases left in between. This CDR3 contains 13 residues. Germline CDR1 reads SGDLS; CDR2 reads YYNGEE. The CDR3 DNA reads as TGTGCCAGCAGCGTAGGACGTTCAGATACGCAGTATTTT. This translates into CASSVGRSDTQYF.

This clonotype was observed a handful of times. J is TRBJ2-3 and V is TRBV20-1; D is uncertain. The CDR3 sequence is 13 residues long. CDR1 and CDR2 (germline): DFQATT, SNEGSKA (reference sequence). With 3 bases removed from V and 4 bases from J, the gap between germline ends came to 11 bases. The CDR3, as DNA: TGCAGTGCTAGGTGGCCTTCGGCAGATACGCAGTATTTT. Residues: CSARWPSADTQYF.

The sample holds many counts of this clonotype. The chain carries TRBV5-1 and TRBJ1-1; a weak D match, TRBD1 (5 bases). Germline CDR1 SGHRS, CDR2 YFSETQ. V was clipped by 1 base and J by 6 bases, with 7 bases between them. CDR3 length: 12 amino acids. CDR3 DNA: TGCGCCAGCAGCTTGATGGGGGCTGAAGCTTTCTTT. Residues: CASSLMGAEAFF.

This clonotype has a count of ten or more. This chain connects TRBV4-3 to TRBJ2-3, with D perhaps matching TRBD2 (7 bases). Germline CDR1 is LGHNA and CDR2 is YSLEER. The CDR3 extends over 15 amino acids. V lost 5 bases, J lost 2 bases, and 14 bases lay in between. The CDR3 protein is CASSVRGGPTDTQYF. The CDR3, as DNA: TGCGCCAGCAGCGTAAGGGGGGGCCCCACAGATACGCAGTATTTT.

Only a few counts were recorded for this clonotype. The chain employs TRBV6-2 or TRBV6-3 and TRBJ2-7; tentative D call: TRBD2 (5 bases). CDR1 and CDR2 (germline): MNHEY, SVGEGT. The V end was cut by 5 bases, the J end by 7 bases, with 12 bases between. The CDR3 sequence is 12 residues long. The CDR3 DNA is TGTGCCAGCAGTCTCTGGCTAGCAGAGCAGTACGTC. Its translation is CASSLWLAEQYV.

This clonotype was counted only a few times. The chain links TRBV7-6 to TRBJ2-3, with 9 bases matching TRBD1. V gave up 5 bases and J gave up 1 base; unmatched junction bases: 1. Per germline, CDR1 SGHVS and CDR2 FNYEAQ. There are 14 residues in the CDR3. CDR3 amino acids: CASSRTGGTDTQYF. The CDR3 coding sequence is TGTGCCAGCAGCAGGACAGGGGGCACAGATACGCAGTATTTT.

V gene TRBV20-1 combines with J gene TRBJ1-5; D might be TRBD1 (5 bases). The V gene's germline CDR1 is DFQATT and CDR2 SNEGSKA (reference sequence). The CDR3 loop spans 16 amino acids. The V and J ends lost 6 bases and 4 bases respectively, with 22 bases between them. The CDR3, as DNA: TGCAGTGCATTACCTCCGACAGATCCCCTAAATCAGCCCCAGCATTTT. It translates to CSALPPTDPLNQPQHF.

The V gene is TRBV5-1, the J gene TRBJ2-1; 8 bases are shared with TRBD1. The V and J ends lost 5 bases and 4 bases, in that order; junction bases with no gene match: 11. This CDR3 has 16 residues. CDR1 is SGHRS, CDR2 YFSETQ, per germline. The CDR3 DNA follows: TGCGCCAGCAGGGACGGGTACAGGGGGTGGTACAATGAGCAGTTCTTC. Residues: CASRDGYRGWYNEQFF.

The V gene is TRBV12-3 or TRBV12-4, the J gene TRBJ1-3; no definite D call. The CDR3 covers 15 residues. V gave up 4 bases and J gave up 1 base, with 11 bases separating them. The CDR3 reads CASSSGVLSGNTIYF. CDR3 in DNA: TGTGCCAGCAGTTCAGGCGTACTTTCTGGAAACACCATATATTTT.

V gene TRBV3-1 combines with J gene TRBJ2-7, with a tentative D call TRBD2 (5 bases). There are 16 residues in the CDR3. V lost 0 bases and J lost 0, with 12 bases in between. CDR1 and CDR2 from the germline V gene are LGHDT and YNNKEL (reference sequence). CDR3 sequence: CASSQESGYSSYEQYF. Written as DNA, the CDR3 is TGTGCCAGCAGCCAAGAATCGGGGTACAGCTCCTACGAGCAGTACTTC.

This clonotype was recorded many times. J is TRBJ2-7 and V is TRBV5-1, with D unclear. Trimming removed 0 bases at V and 2 bases at J, with 6 bases between. The CDR3 totals 13 residues. Germline values: CDR1 SGHRS, CDR2 YFSETQ. The CDR3 loop is CASSLVGTYEQYF. In DNA, the CDR3 is TGCGCCAGCAGCTTGGTGGGGACCTACGAGCAGTACTTC. Drawing the rest from reference TRBV5-1 and TRBJ2-7, the complete variable domain is KAGVTQTPRYLIKTRGQQVTLSCSPISGHRSVSWYQQTPGQGLQFLFEYFSETQRNKGNFPGRFSGRQFSNSRSEMNVSTLELGDSALYLCASSLVGTYEQYFGPGTRLTVT.

This clonotype was observed a handful of times. The chain uses TRBV7-9 and TRBJ2-1; the D gene is possibly TRBD1 (6 bases). Trimming left V 5 bases short and J 8 bases short, with 25 bases between. Per germline, CDR1 SEHNR and CDR2 FQNEAQ (reference sequence). CDR3 size: 17 residues. The CDR3 DNA follows: TGTGCCAGCAGCACCCCTCGGTGGGGGCTTTTTAAGGATGAGCAGTTCTTC. It codes for CASSTPRWGLFKDEQFF.

The chain employs TRBV4-2 and TRBJ1-5; a possible D gene is TRBD1 (5 bases). The V end lost 2 bases, the J end lost 4 bases, and 9 bases lay between the germline ends. The CDR3 length is 14 residues. CDR1 is LGHNA and CDR2 is YNFKEQ in the germline V gene. In DNA form, the CDR3 reads TGTGCCAGCAGCCAAAGGGGTTATAATCAGCCCCAGCATTTT. It yields the protein CASSQRGYNQPQHF.

This clonotype occurred a few times. V gene TRBV10-3 combines with J gene TRBJ1-2, with D uncertain. Germline assignment: CDR1 ENHRY and CDR2 SYGVKD. V lost 4 bases and J lost 6, with 21 bases in between. This CDR3 spans 16 amino acids. The CDR3 DNA is TGTGCCATCAGTGTGATTTCGGAGGAACTTTGGGATGGCTACACCTTC. This encodes CAISVISEELWDGYTF.

Ten or more counts support this clonotype. The chain carries TRBV12-3 or TRBV12-4 and TRBJ2-2; unclear D gene. The germline V and J ends were trimmed by 5 bases and 7 bases, with 11 bases remaining between them. This CDR3 has 13 amino acids. The CDR3 here is CASSLRSDGELFF. CDR3 DNA: TGTGCCAGCAGTCTGAGGAGCGACGGGGAGCTGTTTTTT.

This clonotype showed up just a few times. The J gene is TRBJ2-7, the V gene TRBV5-1; perhaps TRBD1 as D (6 bases). Trimming removed 0 bases from V and 5 bases from J, with 12 bases in between. The germline V gene encodes CDR1 SGHRS and CDR2 YFSETQ. This CDR3 spans 14 amino acids. The CDR3, as DNA: TGCGCCAGCAGCTTGGGAACAGGGAGCCACGAGCAGTACGTC. It codes for CASSLGTGSHEQYV.

V is TRBV5-4 and J is TRBJ2-3, with 9 positions matching TRBD2. Germline CDR1 is SGHNT and CDR2 is YYREEE (reference sequence). After removal of 2 bases from V and 2 bases from J, the junction contained 3 bases not matched to a gene. The CDR3 extends over 15 amino acids. CDR3 residues: CASSLSSGATDTQYF. DNA of the CDR3: TGTGCCAGCAGCTTATCTAGCGGGGCCACAGATACGCAGTATTTT.

This clonotype came up a few times. The rearrangement uses TRBV6-5 and TRBJ2-3; D is unclear. Per germline, CDR1 MNHEY and CDR2 SVGAGI. V lost 0 bases to trimming and J lost 0 bases, with 7 bases between them. CDR3 length: 15 residues. The CDR3 protein is CASSYSTASTDTQYF. The CDR3 nucleotides read TGTGCCAGCAGTTACTCCACAGCTAGCACAGATACGCAGTATTTT.

The rearrangement joins TRBV6-1 to TRBJ1-2; maybe TRBD1 (6 bases). CDR1 is MNHNS and CDR2 is SASEGT in the germline V gene. Trimming took off 6 bases at V and 6 bases at J, with 14 bases between the two ends. This CDR3 has 13 amino acids. The CDR3 here is CASSTGPRDGYTF. The CDR3 DNA sequence: TGTGCCAGCAGCACAGGGCCTAGGGATGGCTACACCTTC.